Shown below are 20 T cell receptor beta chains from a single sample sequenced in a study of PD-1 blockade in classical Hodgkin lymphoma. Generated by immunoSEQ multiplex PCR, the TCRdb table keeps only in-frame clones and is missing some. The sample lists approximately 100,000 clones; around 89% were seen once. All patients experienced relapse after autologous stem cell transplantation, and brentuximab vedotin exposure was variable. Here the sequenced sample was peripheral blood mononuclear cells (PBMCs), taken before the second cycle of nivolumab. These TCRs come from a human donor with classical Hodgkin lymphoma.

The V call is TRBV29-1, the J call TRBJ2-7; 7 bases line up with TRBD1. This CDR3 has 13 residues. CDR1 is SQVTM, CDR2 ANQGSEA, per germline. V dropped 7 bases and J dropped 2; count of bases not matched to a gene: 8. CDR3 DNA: TGCAGCGGCAGACAGGGACCTACCTACGAGCAGTACTTC. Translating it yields CSGRQGPTYEQYF.

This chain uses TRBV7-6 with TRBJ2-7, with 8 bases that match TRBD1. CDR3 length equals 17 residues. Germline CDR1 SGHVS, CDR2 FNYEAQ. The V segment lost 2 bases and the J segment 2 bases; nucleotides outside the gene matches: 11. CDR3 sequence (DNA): TGTGCCAGCAGCTTATATTTGTACGGACAGGGAACCTACGAGCAGTACTTC. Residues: CASSLYLYGQGTYEQYF.

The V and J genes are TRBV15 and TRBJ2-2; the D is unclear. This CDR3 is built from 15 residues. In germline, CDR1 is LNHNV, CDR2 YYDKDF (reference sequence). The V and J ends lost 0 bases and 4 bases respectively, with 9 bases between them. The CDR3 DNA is TGTGCCACCAGCAGAGATCCAGACTTCACCGGGGAGCTGTTTTTT. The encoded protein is CATSRDPDFTGELFF.

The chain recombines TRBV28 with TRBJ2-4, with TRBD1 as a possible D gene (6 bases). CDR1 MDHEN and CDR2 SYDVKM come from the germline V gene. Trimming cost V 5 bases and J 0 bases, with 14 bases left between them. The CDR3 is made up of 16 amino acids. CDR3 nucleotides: TGTGCCAGCAGTCAACAGGGAACCATAGCCAAAAACATTCAGTACTTC. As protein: CASSQQGTIAKNIQYF.

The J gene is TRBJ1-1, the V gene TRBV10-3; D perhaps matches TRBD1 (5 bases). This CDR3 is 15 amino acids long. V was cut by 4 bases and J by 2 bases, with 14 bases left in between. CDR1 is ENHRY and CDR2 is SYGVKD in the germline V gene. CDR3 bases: TGTGCCATCAGTGGCCCGGGGGGACGTAACACTGAAGCTTTCTTT. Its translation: CAISGPGGRNTEAFF.

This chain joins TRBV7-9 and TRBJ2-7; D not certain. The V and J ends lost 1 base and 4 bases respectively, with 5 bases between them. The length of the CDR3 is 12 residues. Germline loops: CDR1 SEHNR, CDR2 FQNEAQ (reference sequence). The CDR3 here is CASSLVPYEQYF. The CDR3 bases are TGTGCCAGCAGCTTAGTGCCTTACGAGCAGTACTTC.

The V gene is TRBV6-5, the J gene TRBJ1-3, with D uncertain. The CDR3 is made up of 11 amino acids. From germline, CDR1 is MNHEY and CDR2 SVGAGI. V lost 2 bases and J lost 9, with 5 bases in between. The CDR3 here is CASSYGFTIYF. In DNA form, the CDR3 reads TGTGCCAGCAGTTACGGGTTCACCATATATTTT.

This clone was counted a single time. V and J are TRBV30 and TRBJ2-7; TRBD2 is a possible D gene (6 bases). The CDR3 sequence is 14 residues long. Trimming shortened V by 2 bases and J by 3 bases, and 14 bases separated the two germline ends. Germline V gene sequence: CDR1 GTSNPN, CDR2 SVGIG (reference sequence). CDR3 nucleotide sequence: TGTGCCTGGAGTCGGACCTACGGGAGCTACGAGCAGTACTTC. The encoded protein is CAWSRTYGSYEQYF.

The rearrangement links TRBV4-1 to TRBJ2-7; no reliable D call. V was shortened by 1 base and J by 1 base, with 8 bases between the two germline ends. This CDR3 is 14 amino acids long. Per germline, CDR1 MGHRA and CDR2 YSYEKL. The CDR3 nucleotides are TGCGCCAGCAGCCAAGGGGCCCGATCCTACGAGCAGTACTTC. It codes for CASSQGARSYEQYF.

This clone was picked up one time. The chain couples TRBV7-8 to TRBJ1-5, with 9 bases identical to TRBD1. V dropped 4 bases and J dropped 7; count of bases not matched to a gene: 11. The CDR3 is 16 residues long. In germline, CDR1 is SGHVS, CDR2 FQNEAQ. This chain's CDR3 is CASSSLPGQGKQPQHF. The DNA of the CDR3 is TGTGCCAGCAGCTCCCTCCCGGGACAGGGAAAACAGCCCCAGCATTTT. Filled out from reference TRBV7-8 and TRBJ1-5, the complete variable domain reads GAGVSQSPRYKVAKRGQDVALRCDPISGHVSLFWYQQALGQGPEFLTYFQNEAQLDKSGLPSDRFFAERPEGSVSTLKIQRTQQEDSAVYLCASSSLPGQGKQPQHFGDGTRLSIL.

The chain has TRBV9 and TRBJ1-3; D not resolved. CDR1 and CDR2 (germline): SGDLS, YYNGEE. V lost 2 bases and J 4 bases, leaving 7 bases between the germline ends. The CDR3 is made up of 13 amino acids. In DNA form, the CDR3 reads TGTGCCAGCAGCGTTTGGGAGGGAAACACCATATATTTT. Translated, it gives CASSVWEGNTIYF.

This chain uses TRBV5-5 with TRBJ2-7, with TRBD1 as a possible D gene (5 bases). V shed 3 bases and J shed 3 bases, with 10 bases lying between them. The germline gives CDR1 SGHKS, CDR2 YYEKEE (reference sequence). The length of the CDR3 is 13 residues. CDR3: CASSWGPYYEQYF. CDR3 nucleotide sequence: TGTGCCAGCAGCTGGGGCCCATACTACGAGCAGTACTTC.

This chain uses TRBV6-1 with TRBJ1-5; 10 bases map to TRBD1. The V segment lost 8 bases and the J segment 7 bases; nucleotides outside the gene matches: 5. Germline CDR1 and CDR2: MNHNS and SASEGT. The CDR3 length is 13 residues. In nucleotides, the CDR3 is TGTGCCAGCCGGGACAGGGGCGAACAGCCCCAGCATTTT. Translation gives CASRDRGEQPQHF.

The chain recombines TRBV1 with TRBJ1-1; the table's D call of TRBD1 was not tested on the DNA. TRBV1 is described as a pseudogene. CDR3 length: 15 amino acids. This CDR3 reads CTSSPRQATNTEAFF. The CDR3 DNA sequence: TGCACCAGCAGTCCCCGACAGGCGACGAACACTGAAGCTTTCTTT.

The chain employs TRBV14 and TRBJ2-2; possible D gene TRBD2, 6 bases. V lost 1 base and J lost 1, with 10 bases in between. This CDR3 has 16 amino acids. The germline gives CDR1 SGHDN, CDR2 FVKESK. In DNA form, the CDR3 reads TGTGCCAGCAGCCAAGGCGGGCGGGGGAACACCGGGGAGCTGTTTTTT. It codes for CASSQGGRGNTGELFF.

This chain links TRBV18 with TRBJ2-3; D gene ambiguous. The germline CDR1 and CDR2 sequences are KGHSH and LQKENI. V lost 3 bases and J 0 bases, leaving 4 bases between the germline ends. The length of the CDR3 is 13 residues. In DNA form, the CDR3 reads TGTGCCAGCTCACCTCCTAGCACAGATACGCAGTATTTT. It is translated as CASSPPSTDTQYF.

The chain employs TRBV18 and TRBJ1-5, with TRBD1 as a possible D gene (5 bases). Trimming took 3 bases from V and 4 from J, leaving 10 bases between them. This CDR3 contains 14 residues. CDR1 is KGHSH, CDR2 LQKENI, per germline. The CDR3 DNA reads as TGTGCCAGCTCACCGACGGGGGGGAATCAGCCCCAGCATTTT. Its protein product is CASSPTGGNQPQHF.

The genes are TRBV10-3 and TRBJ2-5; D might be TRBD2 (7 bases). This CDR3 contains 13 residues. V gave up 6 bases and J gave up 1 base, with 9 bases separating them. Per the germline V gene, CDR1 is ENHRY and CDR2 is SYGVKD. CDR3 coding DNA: TGTGCCATCAGAGGGGGGGCCCAAGAGACCCAGTACTTC. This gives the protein CAIRGGAQETQYF.

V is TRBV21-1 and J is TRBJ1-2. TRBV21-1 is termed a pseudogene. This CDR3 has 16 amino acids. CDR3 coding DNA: TGTGCCAGCAGGGAGTACCAGACCCCCGATATTGGTGGCTACACCTTC. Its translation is CASREYQTPDIGGYTF.

Written as DNA, the CDR3 is TGCGCCAGCAGCCAAGCACTGGGGGCTGTCTATGGCTACACCTTC. Its translation: CASSQALGAVYGYTF. J is TRBJ1-2 and V is TRBV4-3; D possibly corresponds to TRBD1 (6 bases). Trimming removed 1 base from V and 4 bases from J, with 13 bases in between. This CDR3 has 15 residues. Per germline, CDR1 LGHNA and CDR2 YSLEER.